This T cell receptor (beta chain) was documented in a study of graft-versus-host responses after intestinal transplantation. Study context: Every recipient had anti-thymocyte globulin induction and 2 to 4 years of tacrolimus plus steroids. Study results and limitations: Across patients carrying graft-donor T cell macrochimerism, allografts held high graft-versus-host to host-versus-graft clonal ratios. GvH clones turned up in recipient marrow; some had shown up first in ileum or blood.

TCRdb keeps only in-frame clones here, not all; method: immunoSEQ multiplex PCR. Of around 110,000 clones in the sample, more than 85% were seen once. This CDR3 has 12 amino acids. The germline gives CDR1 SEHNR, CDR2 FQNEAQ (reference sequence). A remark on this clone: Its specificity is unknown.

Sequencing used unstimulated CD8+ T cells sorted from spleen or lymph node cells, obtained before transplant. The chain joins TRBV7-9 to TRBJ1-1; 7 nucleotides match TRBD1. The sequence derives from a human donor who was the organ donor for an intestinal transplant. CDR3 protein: CAGRQGNTEAFF. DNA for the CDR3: TGTGCAGGGAGACAGGGTAACACTGAAGCTTTCTTT. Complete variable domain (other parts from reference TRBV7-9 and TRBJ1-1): DTGVSQNPRHKITKRGQNVTFRCDPISEHNRLYWYRQTLGQGPEFLTYFQNEAQLEKSRLLSDRFSAERPKGSFSTLEIQRTEQGDSAMYLCAGRQGNTEAFFGQGTRLTVV.